The 9 T cell receptor beta chains below come from one sample, sequenced in a study of T cells after posttransplantation cyclophosphamide. Methotrexate plus calcineurin inhibitor accompanied controls' myeloablative marrow transplants; sampling was 1 year later. Produced via immunoSEQ multiplex PCR; TCRdb's table is partial and in-frame only. Among about 12,000 clones listed, about 86% were seen once. Source: PBMCs, taken 350 to 400 days after allogeneic stem cell transplant with calcineurin inhibitor and methotrexate. These receptors came from a male patient in his 30s who received an allogeneic stem cell transplant from an unrelated donor, was CMV-positive, and had acute GVHD only. Some T cells may possibly be graft donor cells.

The chain has TRBV27 and TRBJ1-1; no firm D call. The length of the CDR3 is 12 residues. Trimming took off 2 bases at V and 7 bases at J, with 8 bases between the two ends. Germline CDR1 MNHEY, CDR2 SMNVEV (reference sequence). The CDR3 region has the DNA TGTGCCAGCAGTTTACCTTCGGGTGAAGCTTTCTTT. Translated, it gives CASSLPSGEAFF.

This clone appeared a single time. The chain links TRBV28 to TRBJ2-7; D call uncertain. The V end was cut by 4 bases, the J end by 5 bases, with 9 bases between. This CDR3 comprises 12 residues. Germline V gene data show CDR1 as MDHEN and CDR2 as SYDVKM. CDR3 protein: CASSYSPDEQYF. The DNA for the CDR3 is TGTGCCAGCAGTTACAGCCCGGACGAGCAGTACTTC.

The V and J genes are TRBV7-9 and TRBJ1-1; no clear D gene. CDR1 is SEHNR and CDR2 is FQNEAQ in the germline V gene (reference sequence). V lost 2 bases, J lost 6 bases, and 13 bases lay in between. The CDR3 has 14 residues. The CDR3 DNA reads TGTGCCAGCAGCTTACTCGCTGTGCGTGCTGAAGCTTTCTTT. Translating it yields CASSLLAVRAEAFF.

The chain is built from TRBV5-1 and TRBJ2-7, with TRBD1 identical over 7 bases. Germline lookup yields CDR1 SGHRS and CDR2 YFSETQ. CDR3 size: 15 residues. V was clipped by 4 bases and J by 6 bases; unmatched bases: 13. The CDR3 nucleotides are TGCGCCAGCAGCCTCTCTGTGGCAGGGGGTTCCGAGCAGTACTTC. It encodes CASSLSVAGGSEQYF.

V gene TRBV18 combines with J gene TRBJ2-5; possibly TRBD1 for D (5 bases). Germline loops: CDR1 KGHSH, CDR2 LQKENI. The CDR3 totals 16 residues. V shed 0 bases and J shed 1 base, with 12 bases lying between them. In DNA, the CDR3 is TGTGCCAGCTCACCACCAGGGGATTTCCTCCAAGAGACCCAGTACTTC. Residues: CASSPPGDFLQETQYF.

The CDR3 spells CASSFGTGEQPQHF. The CDR3 DNA is TGTGCCAGCAGCTTCGGGACAGGGGAGCAGCCCCAGCATTTT. The rearrangement joins TRBV5-6 to TRBJ1-5; 10 nucleotides line up with TRBD1. J lost 7 bases, V lost 2 bases, and 3 bases had no gene match. The length of the CDR3 is 14 residues. CDR1 and CDR2 (germline): SGHDT, YYEEEE.

V and J are TRBV18 and TRBJ2-5; 8 bases match TRBD1. Trimming at V came to 5 bases and at J to 5 bases, leaving 1 base not matched to a gene. The CDR3 has 12 residues. Germline V CDR1 and CDR2: KGHSH, LQKENI. The CDR3 DNA reads TGTGCCAGCTCAACAGGGGGTGAGACCCAGTACTTC. Its protein product is CASSTGGETQYF.

The V gene is TRBV9, the J gene TRBJ2-3; D call uncertain. The CDR3 loop spans 14 amino acids. Per the germline V gene, CDR1 is SGDLS and CDR2 is YYNGEE. V was cut by 2 bases and J by 2 bases, with 9 bases left in between. This CDR3 is CASSVRLLTDTQYF. The CDR3 DNA follows: TGTGCCAGCAGCGTCCGGTTACTCACAGATACGCAGTATTTT.

The rearrangement joins TRBV27 to TRBJ2-2; perhaps TRBD2 as D (6 bases). Trimming took off 2 bases at V and 2 bases at J, with 12 bases between the two ends. The germline gives CDR1 MNHEY, CDR2 SMNVEV (reference sequence). CDR3 length equals 16 residues. The chain's CDR3 is CASSLITGLNTGELFF. The CDR3 DNA reads as TGTGCCAGCAGTTTAATTACGGGACTCAACACCGGGGAGCTGTTTTTT.